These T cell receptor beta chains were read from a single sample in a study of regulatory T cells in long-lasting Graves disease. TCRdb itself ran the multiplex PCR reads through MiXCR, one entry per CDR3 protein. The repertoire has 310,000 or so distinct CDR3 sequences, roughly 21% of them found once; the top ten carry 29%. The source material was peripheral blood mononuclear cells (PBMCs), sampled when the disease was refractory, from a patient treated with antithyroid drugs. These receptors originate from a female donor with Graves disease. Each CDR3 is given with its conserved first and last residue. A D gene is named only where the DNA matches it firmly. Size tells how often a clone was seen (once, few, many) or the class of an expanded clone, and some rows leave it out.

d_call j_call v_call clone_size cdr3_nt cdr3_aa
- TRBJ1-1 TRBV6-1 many TGTGCCAGCAGCTCTAATGATGGTTTAGGAGCTTTCTTT CASSSNDGLGAFF
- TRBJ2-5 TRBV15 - TGTGCCACCAGCAGAGATCTTAGGGGCGGGGAGACCCAGTACTTC CATSRDLRGGETQYF
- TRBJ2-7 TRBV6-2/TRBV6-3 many TGTGCCACCCGGACTCATACCTACGAGCAGTACTTC CATRTHTYEQYF
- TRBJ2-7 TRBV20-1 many TGCAGTGCTAGAGATAGGGCAGGGATTCACGAGCAGTACTTC CSARDRAGIHEQYF
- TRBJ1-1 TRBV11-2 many TGTGCCAGCAGCTTAGGTCAGGGGATTGAAGCTTTCTTT CASSLGQGIEAFF
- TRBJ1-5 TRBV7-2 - TGTGCCAGCAGCTTAGCCATAGGGCCAAATCAGCCCCAGCATTTT CASSLAIGPNQPQHF
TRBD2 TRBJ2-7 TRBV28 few TGTGCCAGCAGTTTAGAACGACTAGCGGGGTTTCCAGAGCAGTACTTC CASSLERLAGFPEQYF
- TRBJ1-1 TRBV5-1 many TGTGCCAGCAGTCCAGGGATGAACACTGAAGCTTTCTTT CASSPGMNTEAFF
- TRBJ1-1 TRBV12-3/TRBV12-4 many TGTGCCAGCAGTCGGGAGAACACTGAAGCTTTCTTT CASSRENTEAFF
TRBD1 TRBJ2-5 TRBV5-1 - TGCGCCAGCAGAGGGGGACAGGGCCCCCAAGAGACCCAGTACTTC CASRGGQGPQETQYF
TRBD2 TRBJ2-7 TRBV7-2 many TGTGCCAGCAGCGCTACACTAGCGGGGGGGCAGTACTTC CASSATLAGGQYF
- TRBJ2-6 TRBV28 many TGTGCCAGCAGTCCTTCTTACTACCCCCTTAGCTCTGGGGCCAACGTCCTGACTTTC CASSPSYYPLSSGANVLTF
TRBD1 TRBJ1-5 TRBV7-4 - TGTGCCAGCAGCTTAGTATGGGACAGGGGGCTCTATCAGCCCCAGCATTTT CASSLVWDRGLYQPQHF
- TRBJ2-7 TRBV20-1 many TGCAGTGCTGGAAAACAGGGAACCGAGCAGTACTTC CSAGKQGTEQYF
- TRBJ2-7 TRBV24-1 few TGTGCCACCAGTGATCAGACAGGACCGTACGAGCAGTACTTC CATSDQTGPYEQYF
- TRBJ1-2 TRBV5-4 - TGTGCCAGCAGCTGGTTTCCAGAGCCCTATGGCTACACCTTC CASSWFPEPYGYTF
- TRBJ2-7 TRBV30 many TGTGCCTGGAGATCGGACGGAGCGTCTCGCGAGCAGTACTTC CAWRSDGASREQYF
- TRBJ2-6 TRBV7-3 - TGTGCCAGCAGCCGGGTGTCTGGGGCCAACGTCCTGACTTTC CASSRVSGANVLTF
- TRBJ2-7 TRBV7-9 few TGTGCCAGCAGCTCTAGAGGGGACTCCTACGAGCAGTACTTC CASSSRGDSYEQYF
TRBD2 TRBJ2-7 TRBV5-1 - TGCGCCAGCAGCCTGGCAGGGAGGGGCGAGCAGTACTTC CASSLAGRGEQYF
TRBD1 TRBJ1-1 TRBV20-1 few TGCAGTGCTAGAGATCCATCTCGGACAGGGGACTGGAACACTGAAGCTTTCTTT CSARDPSRTGDWNTEAFF
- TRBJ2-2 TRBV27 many TGTGCCAGCAGTTTACGAGGGTCCGGGGAGCTGTTTTTT CASSLRGSGELFF
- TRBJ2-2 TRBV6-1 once TGTGCCAGCCGGGACCAGAACACCGGGGAGCTGTTTTTT CASRDQNTGELFF
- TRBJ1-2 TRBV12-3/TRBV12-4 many TGTGCCACCACAAGCAGCTATGGCTACACCTTC CATTSSYGYTF
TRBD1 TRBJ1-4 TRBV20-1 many TGCAGTGCTAAGACAGGGGCCAATGAAAAACTGTTTTTT CSAKTGANEKLFF
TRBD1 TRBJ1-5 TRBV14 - TGTGCCAGCAGCCTGGGGGGACAGGGGGAATATAGCAATCAGCCCCAGCATTTT CASSLGGQGEYSNQPQHF
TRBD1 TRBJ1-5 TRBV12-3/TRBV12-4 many TGTGCCAGCAGTTTAAGGCAGGGGGATCAGCCCCAGCATTTT CASSLRQGDQPQHF
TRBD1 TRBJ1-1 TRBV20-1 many TGCAGTGGTCAGGGGGGGAACACTGAAGCTTTCTTT CSGQGGNTEAFF
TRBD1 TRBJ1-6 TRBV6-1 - TGTGCCAGCACCCGGGACAGGGATAATTCACCCCTCCACTTT CASTRDRDNSPLHF
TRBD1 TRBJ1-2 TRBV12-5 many TGTGCTAGTGATCACAGGGGGAACTATGGCTACACCTTC CASDHRGNYGYTF
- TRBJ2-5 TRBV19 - TGTGCCAGTCGACGTGGGGGACTAGAGACCCAGTACTTC CASRRGGLETQYF
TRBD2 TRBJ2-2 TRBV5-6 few TGTGCCAGCAGCTCTACACCGGGACTAGCGAAGAACACCGGGGAGCTGTTTTTT CASSSTPGLAKNTGELFF
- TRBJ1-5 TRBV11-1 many TGTGCCAGCAGCCCATCGGGGCTACAGCCCCAGCATTTT CASSPSGLQPQHF
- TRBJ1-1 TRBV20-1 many TGCAGTGCTAGAGACCCAGGACCAACTGAAGCTTTCTTT CSARDPGPTEAFF
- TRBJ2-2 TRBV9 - TGTGCCAGCAGCGCAGAGTGGGGGTCCGGGGAGCTGTTTTTT CASSAEWGSGELFF
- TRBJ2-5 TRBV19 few TGTGCCAGTAGTAACCAGGCGGAGACCCAGTACTTC CASSNQAETQYF
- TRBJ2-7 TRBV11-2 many TGTGCCAGCAGCTCAACCTTAGGGGGGAGCTCCTACGAGCAGTACTTC CASSSTLGGSSYEQYF
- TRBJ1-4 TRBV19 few TGTGCCACCTTAGTGGGAGTATATGAAAAACTGTTTTTT CATLVGVYEKLFF
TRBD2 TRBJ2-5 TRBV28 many TGTGCCAGCACTCCACTAGCGGGAGCAAGGGAGACCCAGTACTTC CASTPLAGARETQYF
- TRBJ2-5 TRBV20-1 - TGCAGTGTCCCACGGGAGAGGTGGCAAGAGACCCAGTACTTC CSVPRERWQETQYF
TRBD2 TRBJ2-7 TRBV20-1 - TGCAGTGCTAATCGACTAGCCGAAATTTACGAGCAGTACTTC CSANRLAEIYEQYF
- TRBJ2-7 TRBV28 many TGTGCCAGCAGTTTCGGTGGGAGTCTGTACGAGCAGTACTTC CASSFGGSLYEQYF
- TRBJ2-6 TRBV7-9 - TGTGCCAGCAGCCCCCGGGGGACTGGGGCCAACGTCCTGACTTTC CASSPRGTGANVLTF
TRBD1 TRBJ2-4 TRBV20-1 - TGCAGTGCGCCGGGACAGGGCACGGACATTCAGTACTTC CSAPGQGTDIQYF
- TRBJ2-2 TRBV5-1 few TGCGCCAGCAGCTTGGCCCCAGGGGCGGACACCGGGGAGCTGTTTTTT CASSLAPGADTGELFF
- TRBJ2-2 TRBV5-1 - TGCGCCAGCAGCTTGGCCCTCTGGCTGGGTAACACCGGGGAGCTGTTTTTT CASSLALWLGNTGELFF
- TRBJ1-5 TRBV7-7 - TGTGCTAGCAGGCAGGGAGGGTATCAGCCCCAGCATTTT CASRQGGYQPQHF
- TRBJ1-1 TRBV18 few TGTGCCAGCTCACCGATAACCATCAGTGGCACTGAAGCTTTCTTT CASSPITISGTEAFF
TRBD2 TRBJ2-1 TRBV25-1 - TGTGCCAGCAGTAGTCTGGAGGGCGGGAGGACCTACAATGAGCAGTTCTTC CASSSLEGGRTYNEQFF
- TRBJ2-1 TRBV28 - TGTGCCAGCAGAGATCGTCTCTACAATGAGCAGTTCTTC CASRDRLYNEQFF
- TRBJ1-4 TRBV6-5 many TGTGCCAGCAGTTACATTTTTGTGGGGGGGACTAATGAAAAACTGTTTTTT CASSYIFVGGTNEKLFF
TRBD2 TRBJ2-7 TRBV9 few TGTGCCAGCAGCGTAGACAGCGGGAGTACCTACGAGCAGTACTTC CASSVDSGSTYEQYF
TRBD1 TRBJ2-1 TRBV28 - TGTGCCAGCATCTCGGACAGGGGCAATGAGCAGTTCTTC CASISDRGNEQFF
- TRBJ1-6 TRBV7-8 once TGTGCCAGCAGCTTGGATACCAGACGGGCCTCCTATAATTCACCCCTCCACTTT CASSLDTRRASYNSPLHF
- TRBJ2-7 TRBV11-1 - TGTGCCAGCAGCTTAGACACAGGGACCTACGAGCAGTACTTC CASSLDTGTYEQYF
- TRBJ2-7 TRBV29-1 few TGCAGCGTTGTGAGGGGAGATAGCTCCTACGAGCAGTACTTC CSVVRGDSSYEQYF
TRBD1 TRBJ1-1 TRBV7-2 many TGTGCCAGCAGCCCAGACAGGGAGGGCACTGAAGCTTTCTTT CASSPDREGTEAFF
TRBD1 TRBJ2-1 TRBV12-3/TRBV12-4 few TGTGCCAGCATACTAACAGGGGGCCATGAGCAGTTCTTC CASILTGGHEQFF
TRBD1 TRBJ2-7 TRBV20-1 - TGCAGTGCTAGCCCGCTCGACAGGGGGTACGAGCAGTACTTC CSASPLDRGYEQYF